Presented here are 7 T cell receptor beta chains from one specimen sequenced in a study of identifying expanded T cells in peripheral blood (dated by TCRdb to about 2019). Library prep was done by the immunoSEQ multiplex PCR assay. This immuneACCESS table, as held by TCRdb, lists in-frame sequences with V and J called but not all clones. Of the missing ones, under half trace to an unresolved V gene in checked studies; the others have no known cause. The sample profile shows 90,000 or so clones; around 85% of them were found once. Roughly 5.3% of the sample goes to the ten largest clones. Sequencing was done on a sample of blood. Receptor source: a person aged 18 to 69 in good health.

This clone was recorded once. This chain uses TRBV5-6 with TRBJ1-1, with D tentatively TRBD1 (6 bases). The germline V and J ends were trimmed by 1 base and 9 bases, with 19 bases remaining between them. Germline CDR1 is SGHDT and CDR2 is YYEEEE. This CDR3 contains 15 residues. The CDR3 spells CASSLNGVLGAKAFF. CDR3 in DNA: TGTGCCAGCAGCTTGAATGGAGTGCTGGGGGCAAAAGCTTTCTTT.

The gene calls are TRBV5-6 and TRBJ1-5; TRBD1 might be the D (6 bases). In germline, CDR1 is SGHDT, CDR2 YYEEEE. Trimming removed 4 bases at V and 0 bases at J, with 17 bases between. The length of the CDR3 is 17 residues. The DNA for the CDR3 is TGTGCCAGCAGCAGCGAAGGACAGTCGGATAGCAATCAGCCCCAGCATTTT. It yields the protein CASSSEGQSDSNQPQHF.

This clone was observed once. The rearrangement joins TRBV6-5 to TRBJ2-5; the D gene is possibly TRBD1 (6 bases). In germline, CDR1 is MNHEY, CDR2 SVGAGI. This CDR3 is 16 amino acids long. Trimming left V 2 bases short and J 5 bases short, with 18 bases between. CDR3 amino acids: CASSYTGAGAGETQYF. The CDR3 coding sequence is TGTGCCAGCAGTTACACAGGCGCAGGGGCAGGGGAGACCCAGTACTTC.

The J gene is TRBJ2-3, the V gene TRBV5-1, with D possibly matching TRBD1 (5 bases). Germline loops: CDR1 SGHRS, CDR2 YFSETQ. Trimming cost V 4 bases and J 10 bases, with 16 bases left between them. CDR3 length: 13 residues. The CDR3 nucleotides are TGCGCCAGCAGCACGTGGACAAATTGGGCGCAGTATTTT. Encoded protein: CASSTWTNWAQYF.

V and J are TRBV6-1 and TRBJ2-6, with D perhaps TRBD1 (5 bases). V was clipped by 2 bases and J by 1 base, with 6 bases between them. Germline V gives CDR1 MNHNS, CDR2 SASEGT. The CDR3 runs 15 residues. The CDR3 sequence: CASSEHRSGANVLTF. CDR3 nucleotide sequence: TGTGCCAGCAGTGAACACAGGTCTGGGGCCAACGTCCTGACTTTC.

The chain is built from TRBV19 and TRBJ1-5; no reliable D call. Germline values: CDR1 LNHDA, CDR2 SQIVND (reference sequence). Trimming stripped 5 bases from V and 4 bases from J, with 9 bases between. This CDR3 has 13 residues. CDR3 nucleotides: TGTGCCAGTAGTCGGGTTGAGAATCAGCCCCAGCATTTT. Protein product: CASSRVENQPQHF.

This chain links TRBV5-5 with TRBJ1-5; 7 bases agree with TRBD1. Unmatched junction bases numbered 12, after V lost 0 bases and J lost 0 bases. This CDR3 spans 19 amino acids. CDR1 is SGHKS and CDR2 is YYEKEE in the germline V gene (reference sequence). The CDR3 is CASSLDEGARYSSNQPQHF. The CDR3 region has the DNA TGTGCCAGCAGCTTGGATGAGGGGGCGCGGTATAGTAGCAATCAGCCCCAGCATTTT.